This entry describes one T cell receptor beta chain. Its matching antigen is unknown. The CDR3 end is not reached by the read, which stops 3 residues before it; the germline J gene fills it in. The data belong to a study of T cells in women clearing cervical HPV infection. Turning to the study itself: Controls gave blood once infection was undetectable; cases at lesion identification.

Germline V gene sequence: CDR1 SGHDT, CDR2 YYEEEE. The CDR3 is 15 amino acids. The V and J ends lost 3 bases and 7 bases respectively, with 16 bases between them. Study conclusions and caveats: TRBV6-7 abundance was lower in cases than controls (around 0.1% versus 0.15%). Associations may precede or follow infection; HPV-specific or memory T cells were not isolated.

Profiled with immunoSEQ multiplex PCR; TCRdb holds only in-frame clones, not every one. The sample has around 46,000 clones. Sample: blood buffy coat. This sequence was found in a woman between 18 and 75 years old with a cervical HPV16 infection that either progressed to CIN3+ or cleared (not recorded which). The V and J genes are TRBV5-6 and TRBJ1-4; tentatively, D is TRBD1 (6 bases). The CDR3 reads CASSSETGLGEKLFF. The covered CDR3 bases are TGTGCCAGCAGCTCCGAAACAGGGTTGGGTGAAAAA.